This is a list of T cell receptor beta chains from one sample in a study of T cells after yellow fever vaccination. TCRdb reprocessed the 5' RACE reads via MiXCR and lists one record per CDR3 protein. The profile shows roughly 28,000 distinct CDR3 sequences, 4.5% of them singletons. Material: PBMCs, either bulk or a sorted T-cell subset (CD4+, CD8+, memory, or dextramer-sorted; not recorded which), obtained on the day of the yellow fever booster vaccination. Source of these receptors: a man younger than 30 who received the YFV17D yellow fever vaccine. CDR3s include the opening cysteine and the closing phenylalanine or tryptophan. Each record gives: V gene, D gene, J gene, clone size, CDR3 protein, CDR3 DNA. The D gene is left open where the match is weak. Clone size is stated in some rows and not others, as once, few, many or a class when expanded.

TRBV7-2	TRBD2	TRBJ2-3	.	CASSDPGLAMNTQYF	TGTGCCAGCAGCGATCCGGGACTAGCAATGAATACGCAGTATTTT
TRBV18	TRBD1	TRBJ2-7	few	CASSRGTDRGYEQYF	TGTGCCAGCTCCCGCGGGACGGACAGGGGCTACGAGCAGTACTTC
TRBV5-1	TRBD2	TRBJ2-1	many	CASSLRGGWYNEQFF	TGCGCCAGCAGCTTGCGGGGGGGATGGTACAATGAGCAGTTCTTC
TRBV29-1	TRBD2	TRBJ2-3	many	CSVDGTSGYTDTQYF	TGCAGCGTTGACGGGACTAGCGGATACACAGATACGCAGTATTTT
TRBV7-9	TRBD1	TRBJ2-2	few	CASYSLGQGNTGELFF	TGTGCCAGCTACTCACTGGGACAGGGGAACACCGGGGAGCTGTTTTTT
TRBV6-5	.	TRBJ2-3	many	CATLPEGSPTDTQYF	TGTGCCACCCTTCCGGAAGGAAGCCCCACAGATACGCAGTATTTT
TRBV20-1	.	TRBJ1-3	.	CSARDPGSGNTIYF	TGCAGTGCTAGAGACCCGGGATCTGGAAACACCATATATTTT
TRBV11-1	.	TRBJ1-1	many	CASSSFMGTEAFF	TGTGCCAGCAGCTCTTTTATGGGGACTGAAGCTTTCTTT
TRBV4-2	.	TRBJ1-2	.	CASSQELRAAGNYGYTF	TGTGCCAGCAGCCAAGAACTCCGGGCGGCGGGAAACTATGGCTACACCTTC
TRBV5-1	.	TRBJ1-2	many	CASSPGSPWGYTF	TGCGCCAGCAGCCCCGGGAGTCCTTGGGGCTACACCTTC
TRBV12-3/TRBV12-4	.	TRBJ1-3	many	CASSLYGDTIYF	TGTGCCAGCAGTTTATACGGGGACACCATATATTTT
TRBV10-3	.	TRBJ2-2	many	CAGRQDYTGELFF	TGTGCCGGACGACAGGATTACACCGGGGAGCTGTTTTTT
TRBV7-2	.	TRBJ1-1	many	CASSPGGNTEAFF	TGTGCCAGCAGCCCCGGTGGTAACACTGAAGCTTTCTTT
TRBV10-3	.	TRBJ1-2	many	CAISLGANYGYTF	TGTGCCATCTCTTTGGGGGCCAACTATGGCTACACCTTC
TRBV6-5	TRBD2	TRBJ2-5	.	CASSQIAGKKTQYF	TGTGCCAGCAGTCAGATAGCGGGAAAAAAGACCCAGTACTTC
TRBV6-1	TRBD2	TRBJ2-1	many	CASSEPRGGSYNEQFF	TGTGCCAGCAGTGAACCCCGCGGGGGGTCCTACAATGAGCAGTTCTTC
TRBV28	.	TRBJ1-5	many	CASSPPTIRQPQHF	TGTGCCAGCAGTCCCCCGACCATCCGGCAGCCCCAGCATTTT
TRBV5-1	.	TRBJ2-1	many	CASNLQGVDNEQFF	TGCGCCAGCAATCTACAGGGCGTCGACAATGAGCAGTTCTTC
TRBV3-1	.	TRBJ1-5	many	CASSQGRGPAQEPQHF	TGTGCCAGCAGCCAAGGGCGCGGCCCGGCGCAGGAGCCCCAGCATTTT
TRBV11-2	.	TRBJ2-2	few	CASSFGGPGTGELFF	TGTGCCAGCAGCTTCGGGGGGCCGGGCACCGGGGAGCTGTTTTTT
TRBV5-4	TRBD1	TRBJ2-1	many	CASSKQGADEQFF	TGTGCCAGCAGCAAACAGGGGGCGGATGAGCAGTTCTTC
TRBV5-1	TRBD1	TRBJ2-3	many	CASRRQGGTDTQYF	TGCGCCAGCAGGAGACAGGGAGGCACAGATACGCAGTATTTT
TRBV4-3	.	TRBJ1-5	few	CASSLNRGGDDQPQHF	TGCGCCAGCAGCCTCAATCGGGGCGGGGATGATCAGCCCCAGCATTTT